These T cell receptor beta chains were read from a single sample in a study of T-cell memory formation after mild COVID-19. MiXCR, run by TCRdb on the 5' RACE reads, gives a single entry per CDR3 protein. Of about 560,000 distinct CDR3 sequences in the sample, roughly 17% are singletons; the top ten hold approximately 12%. Sequencing was carried out using PBMCs or a T cell subset sorted from them (not recorded which). The receptors come from an adult woman who had mild COVID-19 (a few samples of this study predate the infection). Cell type and time point are not known. CDR3s include the opening cysteine and the closing phenylalanine or tryptophan.

cdr3_aa: CASSFGSFPSTDTQYF
j_call: TRBJ2-3
v_call: TRBV7-9

cdr3_aa: CASSYSPGLAGDLDTQYF
j_call: TRBJ2-3
v_call: TRBV6-5

cdr3_aa: CASSSSPGTGGYYEQYF
j_call: TRBJ2-7
v_call: TRBV7-2

cdr3_aa: CASSPRQGFGETQYF
j_call: TRBJ2-5
v_call: TRBV18

cdr3_aa: CASSYKGEQYF
j_call: TRBJ2-7
v_call: TRBV6-2/TRBV6-3

cdr3_aa: CASSSGTSRSTDTQYF
j_call: TRBJ2-3
v_call: TRBV7-3

cdr3_aa: CASSWGVGRAYEQYF
j_call: TRBJ2-7
v_call: TRBV7-2

cdr3_aa: CASSYSMVRGGDQPQHF
j_call: TRBJ1-5
v_call: TRBV6-6

cdr3_aa: CSARVWSGGVLFF
j_call: TRBJ2-2
v_call: TRBV20-1

cdr3_aa: CASSASFAGYFYNEQFF
j_call: TRBJ2-1
v_call: TRBV7-9